These 30 T cell receptor beta chains share one sample of origin, sequenced in a study of identifying expanded T cells in peripheral blood. TCRdb's copy holds only in-frame clones and misses some; the assay was immunoSEQ multiplex PCR. The sample includes 95,000 to 100,000 clones, 70% to 90% seen only once; the top ten take about a sixth. Source material: blood. The receptors come from a person aged 18 to 70 in good health.

The genes are TRBV25-1 and TRBJ2-7; tentative D call: TRBD2 (5 bases). The V end was cut by 6 bases, the J end by 1 base, with 7 bases between. The CDR3 runs 12 residues. Germline CDR1 reads MGHDK; CDR2 reads SYGVNS. The CDR3 spells CASRPGSYEQYF. DNA for the CDR3: TGTGCCAGCAGGCCGGGGTCCTACGAGCAGTACTTC.

This clone appeared a few times. The identical CDR3 is also encoded by other nucleotide sequences in the sample. This chain joins TRBV18 and TRBJ1-1; D call uncertain. CDR1 and CDR2 (germline): KGHSH, LQKENI. Trimming pared 5 bases from V and 1 base from J, leaving 8 bases between. The CDR3 consists of 13 residues. The CDR3 loop is CASSGQANTEAFF. Written as DNA, the CDR3 is TGTGCCAGCTCAGGGCAGGCGAACACTGAAGCTTTCTTT.

The genes are TRBV7-2 and TRBJ2-7; D may correspond to TRBD1 or TRBD2 (5 bases each). CDR1 is SGHTA and CDR2 is FQGNSA in the germline V gene. The CDR3 covers 14 residues. The ends were cut back, 6 bases at V and 2 bases at J, with 14 bases in the middle. The CDR3 nucleotides are TGTGCCAGCAGTCCGGGCAGAGGGGCCTACGAGCAGTACTTC. Encoded protein: CASSPGRGAYEQYF.

This sequence joins TRBV9 and TRBJ2-1; 7 bases fit TRBD2. The CDR3 has 19 residues. Germline CDR1 SGDLS, CDR2 YYNGEE. V trimming: 4 bases; J trimming: 0 bases; junction bases outside the gene matches: 16. The CDR3 coding sequence is TGTGCCAGCAGCTACCGGGGTGGTAGCGGGTATCTCTCCTACAATGAGCAGTTCTTC. Protein sequence: CASSYRGGSGYLSYNEQFF. The full variable domain, its missing parts supplied by reference TRBV9 and TRBJ2-1, is DSGVTQTPKHLITATGQRVTLRCSPRSGDLSVYWYQQSLDQGLQFLIQYYNGEERAKGNILERFSAQQFPDLHSELNLSSLELGDSALYFCASSYRGGSGYLSYNEQFFGPGTRLTVL.

The V and J genes are TRBV7-2 and TRBJ2-7; 14 bases match TRBD2. The CDR3 length is 19 residues. V dropped 3 bases and J dropped 2; count of bases not matched to a gene: 12. The germline V gene has CDR1 SGHTA and CDR2 FQGNSA. CDR3 amino acids: CASSFRLWTSGGSAYEQYF. As DNA, the CDR3 is TGTGCCAGCAGCTTCCGCCTTTGGACTAGCGGGGGGTCTGCCTACGAGCAGTACTTC.

This clone is a singleton in its sample. This CDR3 is CASSQRAAADNEQFF. As DNA, the CDR3 is TGTGCCAGCAGCCAAAGGGCTGCAGCGGACAATGAGCAGTTCTTC. This sequence joins TRBV4-2 and TRBJ2-1; perhaps TRBD2 as D (5 bases). Per the germline V gene, CDR1 is LGHNA and CDR2 is YNFKEQ. The CDR3 has 15 residues. Trimming removed 2 bases from V and 5 bases from J, with 13 bases in between.

The chain employs TRBV6-5 and TRBJ2-2; D gene ambiguous. The CDR3 has 13 amino acids. The germline CDR1 and CDR2 sequences are MNHEY and SVGAGI. V was pared by 2 bases and J by 5 bases, with 6 bases between. CDR3 sequence: CASSYVGTGELFF. The CDR3 DNA reads as TGTGCCAGCAGTTACGTGGGGACCGGGGAGCTGTTTTTT.

The chain uses TRBV6-5 and TRBJ1-1; no definite D call. This CDR3 region has 13 residues. Trimming stripped 6 bases from V and 5 bases from J, with 13 bases between. Germline CDR1 reads MNHEY; CDR2 reads SVGAGI. The CDR3 protein is CASSRGPGTEAFF. Written as DNA, the CDR3 is TGTGCCAGCAGCCGCGGACCCGGGACTGAAGCTTTCTTT.

This clone appeared a single time. The chain employs TRBV9 and TRBJ1-1, with D tentatively TRBD1 (6 bases). The CDR3 sequence is 13 residues long. The V end lost 6 bases, the J end lost 0 bases, and 9 bases lay between the germline ends. Germline V gene lookup returns CDR1 SGDLS and CDR2 YYNGEE. CDR3 nucleotides: TGTGCCAGCACAGGGGAAATGAACACTGAAGCTTTCTTT. As protein: CASTGEMNTEAFF.

The chain uses TRBV13 and TRBJ2-2; D uncertain. Trimming removed 5 bases from V and 6 bases from J, with 10 bases in between. The germline V gene has CDR1 PRHDT and CDR2 FYEKMQ (reference sequence). CDR3 length: 13 residues. The CDR3 nucleotides are TGTGCCAGCAGCCCCGGGTTTCCCGGGGAGCTGTTTTTT. It specifies CASSPGFPGELFF.

The CDR3 reads CASSLGVSRSSYEQYF. The CDR3 coding sequence is TGTGCCAGCAGCTTAGGGGTCAGCCGCTCCTCCTACGAGCAGTACTTC. J is TRBJ2-7 and V is TRBV5-8; a weak D match, TRBD1 (5 bases). V lost 2 bases, J lost 0 bases, and 15 bases lay in between. Germline CDR1 SGHTS, CDR2 YDEGEE. The CDR3 loop spans 16 amino acids. Variable domain in full (rest from reference TRBV5-8 and TRBJ2-7): EAGVTQSPTHLIKTRGQQATLRCSPISGHTSVYWYQQALGLGLQFLLWYDEGEERNRGNFPPRFSGRQFPNYSSELNVNALELEDSALYLCASSLGVSRSSYEQYFGPGTRLTVT.

The rearrangement joins TRBV7-2 to TRBJ1-3; tentative D call: TRBD1 (5 bases). V was cut by 6 bases and J by 9 bases, with 18 bases left in between. Per germline, CDR1 SGHTA and CDR2 FQGNSA. CDR3 size: 14 residues. CDR3 sequence: CASRTPQEGSTIYF. DNA for the CDR3: TGTGCCAGCAGGACGCCACAAGAGGGGAGCACCATATATTTT.

The V gene is TRBV10-3, the J gene TRBJ2-2; TRBD2 is a possible D gene (5 bases). There are 17 residues in the CDR3. Germline CDR1 and CDR2: ENHRY and SYGVKD. V dropped 0 bases and J dropped 4 bases, with 15 bases sitting between them. CDR3 DNA sequence: TGTGCCATCAGTGAGTCGATTTCTCCCGGAGGCACCGGGGAGCTGTTTTTT. Its translation: CAISESISPGGTGELFF.

The genes are TRBV5-4 and TRBJ1-2; 9 nucleotides agree with TRBD1. CDR1 SGHNT and CDR2 YYREEE come from the germline V gene (reference sequence). The junction had 16 bases not matched to a gene; V was cut back by 7 bases and J by 3 bases. The CDR3 loop spans 17 amino acids. In nucleotides, the CDR3 is TGTGCCAGCGAGGACAGGGGTTCCCCCTCGTCTGACTATGGCTACACCTTC. Protein product: CASEDRGSPSSDYGYTF.

This chain links TRBV6-5 with TRBJ2-3, with 7 bases lining up with TRBD1. Germline V gene data show CDR1 as MNHEY and CDR2 as SVGAGI. V was clipped by 8 bases and J by 0 bases; unmatched bases: 5. This CDR3 spans 14 amino acids. Here the CDR3 reads CASWDSASTDTQYF. The DNA for the CDR3 is TGTGCCAGCTGGGACAGCGCTAGCACAGATACGCAGTATTTT.

The rearrangement links TRBV5-1 to TRBJ1-2, with 8 bases matching TRBD1. Germline-derived CDR1 and CDR2 are SGHRS and YFSETQ. The CDR3 runs 15 residues. V was clipped by 4 bases and J by 4 bases; unmatched bases: 9. CDR3: CASSMQGARGYGYTF. The CDR3 coding sequence is TGCGCCAGCAGCATGCAGGGGGCGCGGGGCTATGGCTACACCTTC.

CDR3 residues: CASSIRLQGLVGTEAFF. CDR3 DNA sequence: TGTGCCAGTAGTATAAGGTTACAGGGTCTGGTTGGCACTGAAGCTTTCTTT. The chain has TRBV19 and TRBJ1-1; D is perhaps TRBD1 (6 bases). CDR1 and CDR2 from the germline V gene are LNHDA and SQIVND (reference sequence). Deletions cut 2 bases from V and 4 bases from J, with 20 bases between. The CDR3 covers 17 residues.

The V and J genes are TRBV7-2 and TRBJ1-5; D is unresolved. Germline V gene lookup returns CDR1 SGHTA and CDR2 FQGNSA. The CDR3 sequence is 16 residues long. The ends were cut back, 3 bases at V and 3 bases at J, with 15 bases in the middle. This CDR3 reads CASSFVSGHDNQPQHF. As DNA, the CDR3 is TGTGCCAGCAGCTTTGTGTCTGGGCATGACAATCAGCCCCAGCATTTT.

The chain joins TRBV29-1 to TRBJ2-3; TRBD2 aligns across 8 bases. Germline V gives CDR1 SQVTM, CDR2 ANQGSEA. The CDR3 spans 18 residues. Trimming cost V 4 bases and J 2 bases; bases outside gene matches: 17. The CDR3 coding sequence is TGCAGCGTTGTTCGATCTAGCGGGCTAACCCTCTACACAGATACGCAGTATTTT. It yields the protein CSVVRSSGLTLYTDTQYF.

This clone was recorded once. The DNA for the CDR3 is TGCGCCAGCAGCGATGGGACAGGGGGAACAGATACGCAGTATTTT. It codes for CASSDGTGGTDTQYF. The rearrangement links TRBV5-1 to TRBJ2-3; TRBD1 matches at 11 bases. The ends lost 4 bases at V and 3 bases at J; junction bases unmatched: 4. This CDR3 is 15 amino acids long. Per germline, CDR1 SGHRS and CDR2 YFSETQ.

This clone appeared once. The chain combines TRBV7-6 with TRBJ2-3; TRBD2 matches at 10 bases. The CDR3 consists of 16 residues. Per the germline V gene, CDR1 is SGHVS and CDR2 is FNYEAQ. The ends lost 5 bases at V and 1 base at J; junction bases unmatched: 6. CDR3 coding DNA: TGTGCCAGCAGCCTGGGACTAGCGAGCCGCACAGATACGCAGTATTTT. Protein: CASSLGLASRTDTQYF.

A note on this clone: One end of the junction does not line up with germline, which may come from a read error. The gene calls are TRBV5-6 and TRBJ2-3; 8 nucleotides line up with TRBD2. This CDR3 is built from 15 residues. CDR1 and CDR2 (germline): SGHDT, YYEEEE. The CDR3: CASTLILSGADTQYF. The CDR3 DNA sequence: TGTGCCAGCACCTTGATACTTAGCGGGGCCGATACGCAGTATTTT. Combining the CDR3 with reference TRBV5-6 and TRBJ2-3 gives the whole variable domain DAGVTQSPTHLIKTRGQQVTLRCSPKSGHDTVSWYQQALGQGPQFIFQYYEEEERQRGNFPDRFSGHQFPNYSSELNVNALLLGDSALYLCASTLILSGADTQYFGPGTRLTVL.

V and J are TRBV7-2 and TRBJ2-1; D possibly corresponds to TRBD1 (5 bases). Trimming removed 3 bases at V and 2 bases at J, with 14 bases between. Germline CDR1 is SGHTA and CDR2 is FQGNSA. The CDR3 covers 16 residues. The CDR3 protein is CASSFRFREAYNEQFF. The DNA of the CDR3 is TGTGCCAGCAGCTTTCGGTTCAGGGAAGCCTACAATGAGCAGTTCTTC.

This clone was counted only a few times. This chain links TRBV7-2 with TRBJ2-1; 9 bases are a match to TRBD1. V dropped 5 bases and J dropped 9; count of bases not matched to a gene: 11. The CDR3 loop spans 15 amino acids. The germline CDR1 and CDR2 sequences are SGHTA and FQGNSA. The CDR3 bases are TGTGCCAGCAGCGTCCAGGGACAGGGTATGGGTGAGCAGTTCTTC. Amino acids: CASSVQGQGMGEQFF.

The genes are TRBV4-1 and TRBJ2-3, with D possibly matching TRBD1 (5 bases). The germline V and J ends were trimmed by 3 bases and 7 bases, with 17 bases remaining between them. The CDR3 spans 15 residues. Per germline, CDR1 MGHRA and CDR2 YSYEKL. The chain's CDR3 is CASSHRTLGPNTQYF. In nucleotides, the CDR3 is TGCGCCAGCAGCCACCGGACACTTGGCCCAAATACGCAGTATTTT.

The V gene is TRBV6-6, the J gene TRBJ2-7; D is unresolved. Per germline, CDR1 MNHNY and CDR2 SVGAGI (reference sequence). V shed 6 bases and J shed 6 bases, with 18 bases lying between them. The CDR3 contains 14 residues. The CDR3 nucleotides are TGTGCCAGCAGACCCACTATCTCCGATGCCGAGCAGTACTTC. Its translation is CASRPTISDAEQYF.

V and J are TRBV28 and TRBJ1-5; a possible D gene is TRBD1 (5 bases). The germline V gene encodes CDR1 MDHEN and CDR2 SYDVKM. The CDR3 consists of 15 residues. Trimming took off 3 bases at V and 7 bases at J, with 16 bases between the two ends. The CDR3 DNA sequence: TGTGCCAGCAGTTTGGGTGAGGCCCGGGGGCAGCCCCAGCATTTT. This sequence encodes CASSLGEARGQPQHF.

The rearrangement joins TRBV11-2 to TRBJ2-1; D is possibly TRBD2 (6 bases). The germline gives CDR1 SGHAT, CDR2 FQNNGV. This CDR3 comprises 15 residues. V was pared by 2 bases and J by 3 bases, with 11 bases between. CDR3: CASSLSGGNYNEQFF. The DNA for the CDR3 is TGTGCCAGCAGCTTATCGGGCGGGAACTACAATGAGCAGTTCTTC.

The chain carries TRBV18 and TRBJ1-5; D gene unclear. Germline V gene lookup returns CDR1 KGHSH and CDR2 LQKENI. The CDR3 extends over 15 amino acids. V lost 5 bases to trimming and J lost 0 bases, with 11 bases between them. The DNA for the CDR3 is TGTGCCAGCTCATATGGGGAGTATAGCAATCAGCCCCAGCATTTT. Protein product: CASSYGEYSNQPQHF.

The chain carries TRBV5-4 and TRBJ2-1; perhaps TRBD2 as D (6 bases). Trimming pared 6 bases from V and 13 bases from J, leaving 23 bases between. The length of the CDR3 is 14 residues. Looked up from germline, CDR1 is SGHNT and CDR2 is YYREEE (reference sequence). The CDR3 DNA is TGTGCCAGCAACCGATTTGGCAGCGGGTCTCACCAGTTCTTC. Translating gives CASNRFGSGSHQFF.